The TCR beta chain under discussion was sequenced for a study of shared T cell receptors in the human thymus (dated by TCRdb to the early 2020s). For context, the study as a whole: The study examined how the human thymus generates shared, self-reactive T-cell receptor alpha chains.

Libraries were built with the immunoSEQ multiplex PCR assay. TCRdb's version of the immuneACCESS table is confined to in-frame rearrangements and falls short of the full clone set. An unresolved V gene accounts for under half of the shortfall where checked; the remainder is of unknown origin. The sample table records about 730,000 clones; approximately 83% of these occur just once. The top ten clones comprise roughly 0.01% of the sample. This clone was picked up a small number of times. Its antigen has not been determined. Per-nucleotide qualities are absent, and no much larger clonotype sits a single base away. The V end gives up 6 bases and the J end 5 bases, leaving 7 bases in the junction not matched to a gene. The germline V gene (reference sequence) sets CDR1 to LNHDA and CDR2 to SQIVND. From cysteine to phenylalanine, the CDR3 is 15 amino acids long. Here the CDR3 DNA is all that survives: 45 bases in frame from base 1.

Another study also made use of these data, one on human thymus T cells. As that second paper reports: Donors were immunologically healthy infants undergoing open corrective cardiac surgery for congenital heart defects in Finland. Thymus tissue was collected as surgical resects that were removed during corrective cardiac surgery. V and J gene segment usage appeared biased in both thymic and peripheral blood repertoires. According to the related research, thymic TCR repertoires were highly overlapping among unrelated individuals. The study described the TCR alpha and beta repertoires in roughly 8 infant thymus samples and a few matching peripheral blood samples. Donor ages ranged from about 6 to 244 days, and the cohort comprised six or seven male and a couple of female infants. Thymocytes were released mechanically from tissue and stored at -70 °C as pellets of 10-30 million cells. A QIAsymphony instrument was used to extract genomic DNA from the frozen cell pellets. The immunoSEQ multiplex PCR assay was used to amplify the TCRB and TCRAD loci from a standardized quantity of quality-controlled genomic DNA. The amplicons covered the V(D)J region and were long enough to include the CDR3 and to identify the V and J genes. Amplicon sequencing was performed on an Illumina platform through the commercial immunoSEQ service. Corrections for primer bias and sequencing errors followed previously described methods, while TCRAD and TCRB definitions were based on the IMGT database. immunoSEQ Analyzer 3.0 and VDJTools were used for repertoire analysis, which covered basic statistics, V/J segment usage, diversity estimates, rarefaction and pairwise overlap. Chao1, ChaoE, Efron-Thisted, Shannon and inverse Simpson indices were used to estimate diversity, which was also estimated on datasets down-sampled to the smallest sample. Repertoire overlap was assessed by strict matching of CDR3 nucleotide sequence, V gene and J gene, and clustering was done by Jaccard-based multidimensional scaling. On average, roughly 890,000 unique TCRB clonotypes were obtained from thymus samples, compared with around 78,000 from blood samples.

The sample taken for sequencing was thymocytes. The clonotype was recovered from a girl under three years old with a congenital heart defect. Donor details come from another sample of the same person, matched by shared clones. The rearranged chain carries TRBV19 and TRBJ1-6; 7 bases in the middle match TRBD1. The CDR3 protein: CASRPRDSHNSPLHF. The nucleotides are TGTGCCAGTAGGCCCCGGGACAGCCATAATTCACCCCTCCACTTT.